The 8 T cell receptor beta chains presented below share a single source sample, sequenced in a study of T cells in Graves' hyperthyroidism and ophthalmopathy. Amplified TCR beta CDR3 regions came from RNA transcripts. RT-PCR in the first round (using the HTBI primer set) targeted the TCR CDR3. MiXCR was run by TCRdb on the multiplex PCR reads, yielding one entry per CDR3 protein. The table lists around 56,000 distinct CDR3 sequences, roughly 49% of them singletons. What was sequenced was blood. Every receptor here comes from a young woman with Graves' ophthalmopathy.

This clonotype was detected many times. The chain uses TRBV19 and TRBJ1-1; D possibly corresponds to TRBD1 (5 bases). The V gene lost 7 bases and the J gene lost 0 bases, with 12 bases spanning the gap. CDR1 and CDR2 (germline): LNHDA, SQIVND (reference sequence). The CDR3 contains 14 residues. The DNA for the CDR3 is TGTGCCAGTAAGTGGCAGGGTATGAACACTGAAGCTTTCTTT. Translation: CASKWQGMNTEAFF.

The sample holds one count of this clonotype. A read error may account for a junction end that differs from germline. The CDR3 here is CACRRQGDNEKLFF. CDR3 in DNA: TGCGCCTGTAGGAGACAGGGTGATAATGAAAAACTGTTTTTT. The V and J genes are TRBV19 and TRBJ1-4; 7 bases match TRBD1. Germline V CDR1 and CDR2: LNHDA, SQIVND (reference sequence). This CDR3 has 14 residues.

This clonotype was detected ten times or more. The gene calls are TRBV6-1 and TRBJ1-6; D unclear. Germline CDR1 reads MNHNS; CDR2 reads SASEGT. V was shortened by 5 bases and J by 5 bases, with 7 bases between the two germline ends. The CDR3 contains 13 residues. CDR3 sequence reads: CASSRQNNSPLHF. CDR3 coding DNA: TGTGCCAGCAGTCGGCAGAATAATTCACCCCTCCACTTT.

V and J are TRBV19 and TRBJ2-3, with 11 bases lining up with TRBD2. After removal of 5 bases from V and 3 bases from J, the junction contained 7 bases not matched to a gene. Germline lookup yields CDR1 LNHDA and CDR2 SQIVND (reference sequence). The CDR3 loop spans 16 amino acids. The CDR3 bases are TGTGCCAGTAGTGGGGGGGCTAGCGGGAGGACAGATACGCAGTATTTT. This encodes CASSGGASGRTDTQYF.

Points on this clonotype: One junction end disagrees with the germline gene, perhaps due to a read error. The chain uses TRBV3-1 and TRBJ2-1; either TRBD1 or TRBD2 may fit D (6 bases each). The CDR3 is 13 residues long. Germline V gives CDR1 LGHDT, CDR2 YNNKEL (reference sequence). The CDR3 nucleotides are TGTGCCAGCAGCCAAGAAGGAAGCCGGGGGCAGCTCTTC. Amino acid sequence: CASSQEGSRGQLF.

This clonotype was counted ten times or more. This chain joins TRBV28 and TRBJ2-5, with TRBD2 identical over 9 bases. CDR1 is MDHEN, CDR2 SYDVKM, per germline. The CDR3 is made up of 16 amino acids. V lost 3 bases to trimming and J lost 0 bases; unmatched junction nucleotides: 5. Written as DNA, the CDR3 is TGTGCCAGCAGTTTGACTAGCGGAACAGACCAAGAGACCCAGTACTTC. Its translation is CASSLTSGTDQETQYF.

This clonotype was counted a single time. The chain combines TRBV5-6 with TRBJ2-5, with 8 bases matching TRBD1. The germline gives CDR1 SGHDT, CDR2 YYEEEE. V lost 2 bases to trimming and J lost 0 bases; unmatched junction nucleotides: 6. The CDR3 loop spans 16 amino acids. CDR3 residues: CASSFRGPTYQETQYF. The DNA of the CDR3 is TGTGCCAGCAGCTTCAGGGGGCCTACGTACCAAGAGACCCAGTACTTC.

In this sample, this clonotype turned up many times. The chain combines TRBV19 with TRBJ2-3, with D possibly matching TRBD1 (5 bases). The ends were cut back, 3 bases at V and 2 bases at J, with 12 bases in the middle. CDR1 is LNHDA, CDR2 SQIVND, per germline (reference sequence). The CDR3 is made up of 15 amino acids. Here the CDR3 reads CASSITGPSTDTQYF. The CDR3 bases are TGTGCCAGTAGTATTACAGGCCCCTCCACAGATACGCAGTATTTT.